These T cell receptor beta chains were read from a single sample in a study of response to subunit inactivated influenza vaccine. In TCRdb, the RT-PCR reads were re-called with MiXCR into one record per CDR3 protein. The sample yields hundreds of thousands of distinct CDR3 sequences, 25% seen once. The sample here was CD4+ T cells sorted from PBMCs, taken approximately 5 days after vaccination. The receptors here all came from a man aged 50-59 years who received an inactivated influenza vaccine. Each CDR3 is given with its conserved first and last residue. The D gene is left open where the match is weak. Clone size is not always given. Where it is, it says once, few, many or a class for expanded clones.

length | D | J | size | V | DNA | CDR3
14 | NA | TRBJ2-2 | few | TRBV11-2 | TGTGCCAGCAGCTTAGTCCCAATCGCCGGGGAGCTGTTTTTT | CASSLVPIAGELFF
16 | NA | TRBJ2-5 | few | TRBV7-2 | TGTGCCAGCAGCCACGAAGTAACTAGGGCGGGAGAGACCCAGTACTTC | CASSHEVTRAGETQYF
14 | NA | TRBJ2-1 | many | TRBV29-1 | TGCAGCGTTCGTGGGGGGAGCTCCTACAATGAGCAGTTCTTC | CSVRGGSSYNEQFF
15 | NA | TRBJ1-6 | few | TRBV4-3 | TGCGCCAGCAGCCAAGATGGGGCCGTGGATTCACCCCTCCACTTT | CASSQDGAVDSPLHF
15 | TRBD2 | TRBJ2-3 | few | TRBV7-9 | TGTGCCAGCAGCTTAGGACTAGCAGTCCTAGATACGCAGTATTTT | CASSLGLAVLDTQYF
15 | TRBD2 | TRBJ2-5 | NA | TRBV29-1 | TGCAGCGTCGCCGGGGCCGGGACTAGCGCAGAGACCCAGTACTTC | CSVAGAGTSAETQYF
16 | NA | TRBJ2-3 | NA | TRBV3-1 | TGTGCCAGCAGACCTGTAGGGGGGTCTAGCACAGATACGCAGTATTTT | CASRPVGGSSTDTQYF
16 | NA | TRBJ2-4 | NA | TRBV10-3 | TGTGCCATCAGTGAGTCGACAGGGAGGGCCAAAAACATTCAGTACTTC | CAISESTGRAKNIQYF
14 | NA | TRBJ1-1 | NA | TRBV5-1 | TGCGCCAGCAGCGAGACAGGACAAAACACTGAAGCTTTCTTT | CASSETGQNTEAFF
16 | TRBD1 | TRBJ2-2 | NA | TRBV6-5 | TGTGCCAGCAGTTACCTGGGACAGGGGGACACCGGGGAGCTGTTTTTT | CASSYLGQGDTGELFF
12 | TRBD2 | TRBJ2-7 | few | TRBV18 | TGTGCCAGCTCCGGACTAGCTACCGAGCAGTACTTC | CASSGLATEQYF
12 | NA | TRBJ1-2 | few | TRBV20-1 | TGCAGTGCCAAGGGGGGGAACTATGGCTACACCTTC | CSAKGGNYGYTF
15 | NA | TRBJ2-7 | few | TRBV3-1 | TGTGCCAGCAGCCAAGGGGTGGGTCAGAGCTACGAGCAGTACTTC | CASSQGVGQSYEQYF
13 | NA | TRBJ1-1 | NA | TRBV29-1 | TGCAGCGTTGAATTCCAGCCCAACACTGAAGCTTTCTTT | CSVEFQPNTEAFF
14 | NA | TRBJ2-3 | NA | TRBV14 | TGTGCCAGCAGCCAACCCACAGGGCCAGATACGCAGTATTTT | CASSQPTGPDTQYF
12 | NA | TRBJ2-3 | few | TRBV20-1 | TGCAGTGCGATCAAAGGGGGACATGCGCAGTATTTT | CSAIKGGHAQYF
16 | NA | TRBJ1-2 | many | TRBV20-1 | TGCAGTGCTAAACAAGGGAATACAGGCGCTTACTATGGCTACACCTTC | CSAKQGNTGAYYGYTF
13 | NA | TRBJ2-5 | NA | TRBV7-2 | TGTGCCAGCAGCTTTGGGGAAAAAGAGACCCAGTACTTC | CASSFGEKETQYF
15 | NA | TRBJ2-1 | medium-sized | TRBV12-3/TRBV12-4 | TGTGCCAGCAGTTTAGGGGGTGGGGCCCCCAATGAGCAGTTCTTC | CASSLGGGAPNEQFF
15 | NA | TRBJ2-7 | few | TRBV18 | TGTGCCAGCTCACCCAAGGTAGGGGATCGGGGCGAGCAGTACTTC | CASSPKVGDRGEQYF
16 | TRBD2 | TRBJ2-3 | few | TRBV11-2 | TGTGCCAGCAGCTTCCTCATTAAGGCGGGAGCAGATACGCAGTATTTT | CASSFLIKAGADTQYF
11 | NA | TRBJ1-2 | few | TRBV30 | TGTGCCTGGAGTGTACGCTATGGCTACACCTTC | CAWSVRYGYTF
15 | TRBD1 | TRBJ2-1 | NA | TRBV2 | TGTGCCAGCAGGAGGGGACAGGGGCTTGACAATGAGCAGTTCTTC | CASRRGQGLDNEQFF
15 | NA | TRBJ1-1 | few | TRBV7-9 | TGTGCCAGCAGCCTGAGCGGACAGTGGAACACTGAAGCTTTCTTT | CASSLSGQWNTEAFF
14 | NA | TRBJ2-5 | few | TRBV7-2 | TGTGCCAGCAGCTTAGGGAGCAATAAAGAGACCCAGTACTTC | CASSLGSNKETQYF
15 | TRBD2 | TRBJ2-7 | NA | TRBV9 | TGTGCCAGCAGCGTAGCTCCTAGCGGCCTTAGGGAGCAGTACTTC | CASSVAPSGLREQYF
15 | TRBD2 | TRBJ2-1 | NA | TRBV20-1 | TGCAGTGCTAGTTGGCTAGCGGGAGGGAGCGATGAGCAGTTCTTC | CSASWLAGGSDEQFF
16 | TRBD2 | TRBJ2-3 | NA | TRBV28 | TGTGCCAGCAGTCCCCTCCGACTAGCGGGGCTAGATACGCAGTATTTT | CASSPLRLAGLDTQYF
16 | NA | TRBJ2-7 | once | TRBV7-2 | TGTGCCAGCAGCTTTTCCGGACAGCTCAGGACCTACGAGCAGTACTTC | CASSFSGQLRTYEQYF
14 | NA | TRBJ2-7 | few | TRBV3-1 | TGTGCCAGCAGCTTCGTTGAAGGGCGGGACGAGCAGTACTTC | CASSFVEGRDEQYF
17 | TRBD2 | TRBJ2-1 | NA | TRBV7-2 | TGTGCCAGCAGTTTACCCTACGGGACTAGCGGCAACAATGAGCAGTTCTTC | CASSLPYGTSGNNEQFF
13 | NA | TRBJ2-5 | NA | TRBV4-1 | TGCGCCAGCAGCCAAGAGATTTGGGAGACCCAGTACTTC | CASSQEIWETQYF
19 | NA | TRBJ2-6 | NA | TRBV7-2 | TGTGCCAGCAGCGTACCGACAGCACACTTACTCTCCGGGGCCAACGTCCTGACTTTC | CASSVPTAHLLSGANVLTF
14 | NA | TRBJ2-7 | NA | TRBV7-8 | TGTGCCAGCAGCGGCAGGGACGTCTTTTCCGAGCAGTACTTC | CASSGRDVFSEQYF
14 | TRBD1 | TRBJ2-7 | many | TRBV20-1 | TGCAGTGCTTGGACGAACAGGGGAAAAGATGAGCAGTACTTC | CSAWTNRGKDEQYF
16 | TRBD1 | TRBJ2-3 | NA | TRBV7-2 | TGTGCCAGCAGCCTTGTGGGACAGAGAAGCCCAGATACGCAGTATTTT | CASSLVGQRSPDTQYF
12 | NA | TRBJ2-5 | NA | TRBV6-2/TRBV6-3 | TGTGCCAGCAGTGCAAATGGAGAGACCCAGTACTTC | CASSANGETQYF
19 | TRBD2 | TRBJ2-3 | NA | TRBV2 | TGTGCCAGCAGGAGGGGACTAGCGGGAGGGCCGTTCTCCCCAGATACGCAGTATTTT | CASRRGLAGGPFSPDTQYF
14 | NA | TRBJ2-4 | few | TRBV30 | TGTGCCTGGAGTGTAAGACGGATTAAAAACATTCAGTACTTC | CAWSVRRIKNIQYF
14 | TRBD2 | TRBJ2-1 | many | TRBV5-4 | TGTGCCAGCAGCTTGGGGACTAGCGGGAGGGTTGCGTTCTTC | CASSLGTSGRVAFF